Below are 6 T cell receptor beta chains sequenced from a single sample in a study of long-term antiretroviral therapy in people with HIV. Assay version v3.0 of immunoSEQ was used, and it was run at survey level. Profiled with immunoSEQ multiplex PCR; TCRdb holds only in-frame clones, not every one. In the table there are just under 30,000 clones, roughly nine tenths of which are singletons. The source was unsorted PBMCs, collected around 5 years before starting antiretroviral therapy. The receptors shown here come from a man aged 45-65 years with HIV.

This clone was seen more than once but under ten times. The chain has TRBV7-2 and TRBJ1-4, with TRBD1 as a possible D gene (5 bases). Trimming took off 7 bases at V and 0 bases at J, with 9 bases between the two ends. This CDR3 has 14 residues. Germline values: CDR1 SGHTA, CDR2 FQGNSA. The CDR3 loop reads CASNGDPTNEKLFF. CDR3 DNA sequence: TGTGCCAGCAACGGGGACCCAACTAATGAAAAACTGTTTTTT.

The chain recombines TRBV5-1 with TRBJ1-5; D gene ambiguous. V dropped 4 bases and J dropped 4 bases, with 12 bases sitting between them. Germline V gene lookup returns CDR1 SGHRS and CDR2 YFSETQ. The CDR3 totals 14 residues. The CDR3 DNA reads as TGCGCCAGCAGCCCTGACACGAATAATCAGCCCCAGCATTTT. Its protein is CASSPDTNNQPQHF.

This chain links TRBV5-4 with TRBJ2-7; 7 nucleotides line up with TRBD1. Losses at the gene ends were 0 bases for V and 3 bases for J; bases not matched to a gene: 6. The CDR3 totals 15 residues. The germline V gene encodes CDR1 SGHNT and CDR2 YYREEE (reference sequence). The CDR3 DNA follows: TGTGCCAGCAGCTTGGAAGGGGGCCGGGACTACGAGCAGTACTTC. As protein: CASSLEGGRDYEQYF.

The rearrangement uses TRBV11-3 and TRBJ2-1; maybe TRBD2 (6 bases). Germline values: CDR1 SGHNT, CDR2 YENEEA. V lost 1 base and J 9 bases, leaving 10 bases between the germline ends. The CDR3 is 13 residues long. This chain's CDR3 is CASSLAGVIEQFF. The CDR3 bases are TGTGCCAGCAGCTTAGCGGGAGTTATTGAGCAGTTCTTC.

The chain is built from TRBV2 and TRBJ2-5, with TRBD1 identical over 10 bases. This CDR3 is built from 12 residues. Germline V gene data show CDR1 as SNHLY and CDR2 as FYNNEI. V lost 9 bases, J lost 11 bases, and 9 bases stayed unmatched. CDR3 in DNA: TGTGCCAGATCCAGGGACAGGGGACCTCAGTACTTC. Its protein is CARSRDRGPQYF. Full variable domain (remainder filled in from reference TRBV2 and TRBJ2-5): EPEVTQTPSHQVTQMGQEVILRCVPISNHLYFYWYRQILGQKVEFLVSFYNNEISEKSEIFDDQFSVERPDGSNFTLKIRSTKLEDSAMYFCARSRDRGPQYFGPGTRLLVL.

This clone occurred once. V is TRBV7-9 and J is TRBJ2-5, with 9 bases identical to TRBD2. Trimming removed 4 bases from V and 1 base from J; junction bases left unmatched: 1. Germline V gives CDR1 SEHNR, CDR2 FQNEAQ (reference sequence). The CDR3 runs 14 residues. CDR3 in amino acids: CASSSTSGQETQYF. CDR3 coding DNA: TGTGCCAGCAGCTCGACTAGCGGCCAAGAGACCCAGTACTTC.